Here is one T cell receptor beta chain with its context. Its antigen remains undetermined. Within one base of it there is no much larger clone, and no base qualities were kept. The study was a case-control design nested within a healthcare worker cohort in London, UK, with weekly nasopharyngeal swab PCR tests and blood sampling. Between 23 and 31 March 2020, the week of the UK lockdown, healthcare workers were enrolled and then followed up weekly for as long as 16 weeks. This sample was taken from a study of early T cells in non-severe SARS-CoV-2 infection (dated by TCRdb to the early 2020s). Broadly, across the study: Because TCR sequencing was done on bulk RNA from unsorted whole blood, the alpha and beta chains could not be paired. What the study reported, not specific to this receptor: Matching against VDJdb was skewed toward anti-spike CD8 responses, likely underestimated virus-specific expansions, and missed private and CD4 specificities.

The library was built by means of 5' RACE. Sequencing was carried out with a NextSeq 500. Unique molecular identifiers were attached to individual cDNA molecules in the TCR library protocol so that sequencing error and PCR bias could be corrected. TCR alpha and beta chains were both sequenced, and the abundances of alpha and beta sequences in each sample were closely correlated with each other. The authors' pipeline ran thus. V gene, J gene and CDR3 annotation of TCR sequences was performed with Decombinator V4. TCRs were defined as expanded if a significant change between any two time points was detected under a Poisson model with p below 0.0001. Abundances of TCRs were expressed as counts per million after normalisation to the total number of TCRs sequenced in each sample. A search of VDJdb, accessed on 1 November 2021, was run for TCRs annotated to CMV, EBV and SARS-CoV-2, with TCRs annotated for multiple antigens excluded. TCRdb reprocessing: public reads trimmed at Q25 with fastp, clones called with MiXCR, in-frame beta chains kept. All rows with the same CDR3 protein become a single entry with the most common DNA and genes. What appears here as the V and J calls and clone size reflects TCRdb's work, not the paper's. The sample records about 59,000 distinct CDR3 sequences, approximately 13% of which are singletons. More than 1.1% of the sample is taken by the ten largest.

Material for sequencing was whole blood. The TCR comes from an adult who was a healthcare worker with PCR-confirmed SARS-CoV-2 infection or an uninfected control (not recorded which).

The nucleotides read TGTGCCAGCAGCTTAACCGGGGAGCTGTTTTTT. The resulting protein is CASSLTGELFF. The V and J genes are TRBV13 and TRBJ2-2; no D gene can be assigned with confidence. Including cysteine and phenylalanine, the CDR3 has 11 amino acids. Just the 33-base CDR3 DNA is kept, in frame starting at base 1. V is pared back by 2 bases and J by 5 bases, with 0 bases lying between the germline termini. The germline V gene encodes CDR1 PRHDT and CDR2 FYEKMQ (reference sequence).